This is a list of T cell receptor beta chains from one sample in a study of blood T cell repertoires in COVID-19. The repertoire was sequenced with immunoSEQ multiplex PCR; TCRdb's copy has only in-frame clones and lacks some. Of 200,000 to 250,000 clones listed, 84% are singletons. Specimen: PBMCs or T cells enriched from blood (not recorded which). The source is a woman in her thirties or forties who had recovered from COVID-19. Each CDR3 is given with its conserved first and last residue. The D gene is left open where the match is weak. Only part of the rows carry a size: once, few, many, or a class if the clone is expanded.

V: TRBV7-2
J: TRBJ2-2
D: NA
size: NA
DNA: TGTGCCAGCAGCTTAGCGGGGGCGCGGAGGGGGCGGGAGCTGTTTTTT
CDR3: CASSLAGARRGRELFF

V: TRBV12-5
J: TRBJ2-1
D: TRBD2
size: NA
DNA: TGTGCTAATATAGCGGGAGGCAATGAGCAGTTCTTC
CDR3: CANIAGGNEQFF

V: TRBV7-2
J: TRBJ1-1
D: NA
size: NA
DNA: TGTGCCAGCAGCCCCGAGGGTATAGGGTTGAAAGCTTTCTTT
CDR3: CASSPEGIGLKAFF

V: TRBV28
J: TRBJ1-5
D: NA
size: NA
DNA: TGTGCCAGCAGTTGGGCGGGAGGACAGCCCCAGCATTTT
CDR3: CASSWAGGQPQHF

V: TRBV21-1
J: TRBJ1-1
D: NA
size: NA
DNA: TGTGCCATAGCCCAGTTGAACACTGAAGCTTTCTTT
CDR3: CAIAQLNTEAFF

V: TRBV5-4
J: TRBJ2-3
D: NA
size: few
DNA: TGTGCCAGCTCAACGGCGGCCGCAGATACGCAGTATTTT
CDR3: CASSTAAADTQYF

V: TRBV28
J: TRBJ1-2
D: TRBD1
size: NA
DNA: TGTGCCAGCAGCATGACAGGGTATGGCTACACCTTC
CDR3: CASSMTGYGYTF

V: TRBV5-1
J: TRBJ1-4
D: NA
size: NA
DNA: TGCGCCAGCAGCTTGGGGGCGCCTGAAAAACTGTTTTTT
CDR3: CASSLGAPEKLFF

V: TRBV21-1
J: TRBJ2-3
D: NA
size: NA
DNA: TGTGCCAGCAGCTCGCCTGATACAGGGGGCACCTTCAACCAGAACACAGATACGCAGTATTTT
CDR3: CASSSPDTGGTFNQNTDTQYF

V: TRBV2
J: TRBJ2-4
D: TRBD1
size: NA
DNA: TGTGCCAGCAGTTTTGAACCCCCAGGGGGCGAGTACTTC
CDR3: CASSFEPPGGEYF

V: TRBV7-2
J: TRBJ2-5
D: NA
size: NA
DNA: TGTGCCAGCAGCTCGACTAGGGAAGAGACCCAGTACTTC
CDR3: CASSSTREETQYF

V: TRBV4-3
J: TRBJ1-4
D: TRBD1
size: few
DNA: TGCGCCAGCAGCCAAGATACAGGGGATGAAAAACTGTTTTTT
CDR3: CASSQDTGDEKLFF

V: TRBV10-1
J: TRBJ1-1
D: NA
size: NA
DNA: TGCGCCAGCAGTAAAGGACAGTCGAACACTGAAGCTTTCTTT
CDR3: CASSKGQSNTEAFF

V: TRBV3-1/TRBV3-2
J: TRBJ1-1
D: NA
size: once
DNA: TGTGCCAGCAGCCTCCGAGACACCATGAACACTGAAGCTTTCTTT
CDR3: CASSLRDTMNTEAFF

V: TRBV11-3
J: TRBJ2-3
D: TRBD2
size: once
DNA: TGTGCCAGCAGCCGGGGACTAGCGGAGGGGCCTCTATTCACAGATACGCAGTATTTT
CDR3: CASSRGLAEGPLFTDTQYF

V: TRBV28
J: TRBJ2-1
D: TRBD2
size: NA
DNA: TGTGCCAGCAGTCGACTAGCGGGGTACAATGAGCAGTTCTTC
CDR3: CASSRLAGYNEQFF

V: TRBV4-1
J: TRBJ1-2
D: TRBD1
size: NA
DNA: TGCGCCAGCAGCCAAGATTGGGGACAGCTCCTTCTCTATGGCTACACCTTC
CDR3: CASSQDWGQLLLYGYTF

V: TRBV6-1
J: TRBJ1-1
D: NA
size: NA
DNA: TGTGCCAGCAGTGAAGAGGTTTTGGGAGGGGCCACTGAAGCTTTCTTT
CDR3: CASSEEVLGGATEAFF

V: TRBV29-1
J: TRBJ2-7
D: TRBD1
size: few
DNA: TGCAGCGGGTCCGGACAGGACCCCTACGAGCAGTACTTC
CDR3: CSGSGQDPYEQYF

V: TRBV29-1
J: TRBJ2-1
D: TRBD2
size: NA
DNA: TGCAGCGTCTCGACTAGCGGGGAGCAGTTCTTC
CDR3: CSVSTSGEQFF

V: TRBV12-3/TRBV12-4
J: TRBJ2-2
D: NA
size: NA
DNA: TGTGCCAGCAGGGAGGGGGCAGTCGGGGAGCTGTTTTTT
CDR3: CASREGAVGELFF

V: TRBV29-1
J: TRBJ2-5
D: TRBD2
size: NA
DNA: TGCAGCGTTGATTTCGGGAGGCAAGAGACCCAGTACTTC
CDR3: CSVDFGRQETQYF

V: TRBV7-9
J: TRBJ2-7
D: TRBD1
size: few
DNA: TGTGCCAGCAGCTCCCGGACCGGGACAGACTACGAGCAGTACTTC
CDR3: CASSSRTGTDYEQYF

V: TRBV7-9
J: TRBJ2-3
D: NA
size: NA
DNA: TGTGCCAGCAGCTTACCCGGCGGAGATACGCAGTATTTT
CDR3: CASSLPGGDTQYF

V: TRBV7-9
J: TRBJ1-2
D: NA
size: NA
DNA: TGTGCCAGCAGCTTTTCAGGGGCCCCTGGCTACACCTTC
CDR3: CASSFSGAPGYTF

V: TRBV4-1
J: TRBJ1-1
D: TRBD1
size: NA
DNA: TGCGCCAGCAGCCAGTCGGGCAGGGGGAAAGCTTTCTTT
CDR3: CASSQSGRGKAFF

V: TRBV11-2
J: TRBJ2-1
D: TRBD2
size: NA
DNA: TGTGCCAGCAGCCCGGGACTAGCGGGAGCGGGGGAGCAGTTCTTC
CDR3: CASSPGLAGAGEQFF

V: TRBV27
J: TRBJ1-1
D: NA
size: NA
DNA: TGTGCCAGCAGTCCCGTGGGAGGGGCGCATACTGAAGCTTTCTTT
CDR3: CASSPVGGAHTEAFF

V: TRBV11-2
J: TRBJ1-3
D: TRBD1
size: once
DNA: TGTGCCAGCAGCTGGGACAGGGAGATTAACACCATATATTTT
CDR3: CASSWDREINTIYF

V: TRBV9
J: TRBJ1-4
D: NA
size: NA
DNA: TGTGCCAGCAGCGTAGAAGGGGGTAATGAAAAACTGTTTTTT
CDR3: CASSVEGGNEKLFF

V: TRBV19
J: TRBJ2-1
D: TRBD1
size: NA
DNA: TGTGCCAGTAGTTTACGCTCGGGACAGGTACAACGGAGCTCCTACAATGAGCAGTTCTTC
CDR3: CASSLRSGQVQRSSYNEQFF

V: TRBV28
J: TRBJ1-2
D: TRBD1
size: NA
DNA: TGTGCCGTCGGGACAGGAGTCCTCTATGGCTACACCTTC
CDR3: CAVGTGVLYGYTF

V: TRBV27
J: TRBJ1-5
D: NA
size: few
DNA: TGTGCCAGCAGTTTATCTGCTCAGGGGAGCAATCAGCCCCAGCATTTT
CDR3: CASSLSAQGSNQPQHF

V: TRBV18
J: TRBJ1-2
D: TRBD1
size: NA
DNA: TGTGCCAGCTCCCCGGACAGGGCCAACTATGGCTACACCTTC
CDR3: CASSPDRANYGYTF

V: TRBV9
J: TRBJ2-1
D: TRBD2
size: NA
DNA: TGTGCCAGCAGCCCGTTCGCAGCGGGAGGGCCGGGTGCCAATGAGCAGTTCTTC
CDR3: CASSPFAAGGPGANEQFF

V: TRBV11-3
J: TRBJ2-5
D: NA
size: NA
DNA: TGTGCCAGCAGCTCGGGACTAGAGACCCAGTACTTC
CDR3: CASSSGLETQYF

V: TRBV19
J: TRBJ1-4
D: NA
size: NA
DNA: TGTGCCAGTAGTTTTGCGGTAGGAACTAATGAAAAACTGTTTTTT
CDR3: CASSFAVGTNEKLFF

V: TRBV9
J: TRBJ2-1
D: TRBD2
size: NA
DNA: TGTGCCAGCAGCCCCGGGGGGGTTAAGGCCAATGAGCAGTTCTTC
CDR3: CASSPGGVKANEQFF

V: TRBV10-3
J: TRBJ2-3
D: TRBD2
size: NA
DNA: TGTGCCATCAGTGGCCCCGGGACTAGCGCCCTCTCAGATACGCAGTATTTT
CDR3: CAISGPGTSALSDTQYF

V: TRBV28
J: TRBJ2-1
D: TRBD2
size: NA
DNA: TGTGCCAGCAGTTTAAGCGGGAGGTTCTACAATGAGCAGTTCTTC
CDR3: CASSLSGRFYNEQFF

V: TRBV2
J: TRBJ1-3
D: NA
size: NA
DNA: TGTGCCAGCAGCCAGGAAAATGTTATGACCTCTGGAAACACCATATATTTT
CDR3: CASSQENVMTSGNTIYF

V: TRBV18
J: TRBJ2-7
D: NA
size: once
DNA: TGTGCCAGCTCACCGGAGAGCTACGAGCAGTACTTC
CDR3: CASSPESYEQYF

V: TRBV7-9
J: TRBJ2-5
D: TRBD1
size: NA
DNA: TGTGCCAGCAGCCAGACAGGGGGGCGCCGGTCGTACCAAGAGACCCAGTACTTC
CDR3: CASSQTGGRRSYQETQYF

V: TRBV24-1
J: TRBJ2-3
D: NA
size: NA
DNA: TGTGCCACCAGTGATTTGAGGACTCGAACAGATACGCAGTATTTT
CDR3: CATSDLRTRTDTQYF

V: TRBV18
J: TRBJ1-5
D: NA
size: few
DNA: TGTGCCAGCTCACCGGGGGCAGCTAATCAGCCCCAGCATTTT
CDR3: CASSPGAANQPQHF

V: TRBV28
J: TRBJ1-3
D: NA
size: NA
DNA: TGTGCCAGCAGACGAGACAGACCTGAGGCCATATATTTT
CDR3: CASRRDRPEAIYF

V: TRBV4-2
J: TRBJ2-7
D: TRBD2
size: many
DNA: TGTGCCAGCAGCCAGGCAACTAGCGGGGAGCCCTACGAGCAGTACTTC
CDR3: CASSQATSGEPYEQYF

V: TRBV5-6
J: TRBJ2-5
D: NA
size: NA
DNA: TGTGCCAGCAGCTTGACAGGCATGGAAGAGACCCAGTACTTC
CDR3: CASSLTGMEETQYF